This T cell receptor beta chain is from a study of blood T cell repertoires in COVID-19. On the study more broadly: Some COVID-19 samples were acute and others convalescent; all came from the United States, Italy and Spain.

The CDR3 contains 12 residues. CDR1 SQVTM and CDR2 ANQGSEA come from the germline V gene. Trimming stripped 3 bases from V and 3 bases from J, with 8 bases between. How the authors handled the data: Counts of nucleated cells, estimated from reference gene primer amplification, were obtained. Assay: immunoSEQ multiplex PCR; the TCRdb copy retains only in-frame clones and omits some. D and trimming come from the DNA, and the V and J calls and clone size come from that table. Counted here are around 150,000 clones, 65% to 80% occurring once; the ten biggest clones make up 4% to 4.5%. This sequence originates from a man in his sixties with acute or convalescent COVID-19. The sample was peripheral blood. The chain combines TRBV29-1 with TRBJ1-1, with a tentative D call TRBD1 (5 bases). CDR3 residues: CSVEAGYTEAFF. DNA of the CDR3: TGCAGCGTTGAGGCAGGGTACACTGAAGCTTTCTTT.